This entry is about one T cell receptor (beta chain). The CDR3 consists of 16 residues. This entry is derived from a study of T cells expressing NK-cell markers. Study details: Seven donors tested HCMV-seropositive and one tested seronegative among the eight sequenced.

Beta-chain TCR cDNA was generated via 5'RACE template switching with UMIs. TCRdb reprocessed the 5' RACE reads and stores each CDR3 protein as one record, lacking DNA. The repertoire table contains 500,000 to 700,000 distinct CDR3 sequences. The receptor comes from a man aged 18 to 30 in good health. The rearrangement links TRBV12-3 or TRBV12-4 to TRBJ2-2; TCRdb indicates TRBD1, and absent DNA this call remains unverified. Sequenced: blood T cells: a sorted CD56 or NKG2C T cell subset, CD4+ or CD8+ T cells, or bulk PBMC T cells (not recorded which). Here the CDR3 reads CASRQWDRANTGELFF.